This entry is about one TCR beta chain. A much larger clonotype is one base distant, so this may be a read error. Germline V CDR1 and CDR2: SGHVS, FNYEAQ. CDR3 size: 14 residues. V was shortened by 3 bases and J by 2 bases, with 11 bases between the two germline ends. This sample stems from a study of T cell repertoires in cytomegalovirus infection. Each CDR3 protein is one row after TCRdb ran MiXCR on the reads. The sample carries some 350,000 distinct CDR3 sequences, around 18% recorded once. This receptor was taken from a human donor in good health (CMV status not recorded). Some clones in this sample may be carry-over from other donors' samples. J is TRBJ2-7 and V is TRBV7-6; weak D call: TRBD2 (5 bases). The sample taken for sequencing was PBMCs. This chain's CDR3 is CASSFRRATYEQYF. CDR3 nucleotides: TGTGCCAGCAGCTTTCGGCGGGCGACCTACGAGCAGTACTTC. Combining the CDR3 with reference TRBV7-6 and TRBJ2-7 gives the whole variable domain GAGVSQSPRYKVTKRGQDVALRCDPISGHVSLYWYRQALGQGPEFLTYFNYEAQQDKSGLPNDRFSAERPEGSISTLTIQRTEQRDSAMYRCASSFRRATYEQYFGPGTRLTVT.